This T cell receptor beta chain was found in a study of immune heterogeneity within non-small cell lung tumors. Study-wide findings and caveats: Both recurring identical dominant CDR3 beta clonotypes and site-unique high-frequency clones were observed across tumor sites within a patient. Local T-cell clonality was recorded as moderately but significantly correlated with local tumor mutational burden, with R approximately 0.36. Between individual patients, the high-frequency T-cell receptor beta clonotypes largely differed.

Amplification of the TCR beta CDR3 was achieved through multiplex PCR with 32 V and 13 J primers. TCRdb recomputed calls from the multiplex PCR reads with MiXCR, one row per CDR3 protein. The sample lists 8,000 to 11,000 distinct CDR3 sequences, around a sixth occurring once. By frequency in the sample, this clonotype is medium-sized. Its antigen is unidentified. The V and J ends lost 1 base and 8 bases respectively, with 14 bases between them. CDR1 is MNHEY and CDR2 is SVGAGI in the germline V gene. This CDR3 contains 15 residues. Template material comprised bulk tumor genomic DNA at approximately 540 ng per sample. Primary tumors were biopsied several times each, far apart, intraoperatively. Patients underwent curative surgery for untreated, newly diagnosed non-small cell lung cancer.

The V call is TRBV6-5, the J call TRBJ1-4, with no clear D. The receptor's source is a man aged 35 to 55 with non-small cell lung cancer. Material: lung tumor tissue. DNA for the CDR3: TGTGCCAGCAGTTACTTAATAGGACCAAGGGAAAAACTGTTTTTT. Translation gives CASSYLIGPREKLFF.